Listed here are 7 T cell receptor beta chains from one sample, sequenced in a study of blood T cell repertoires in COVID-19. Sequenced by immunoSEQ multiplex PCR; TCRdb stores in-frame clones only, minus some. The sample records approximately 200,000 clones, around four fifths being singletons. Sequencing input: PBMCs or T cells enriched from blood (not recorded which). These receptors all come from a man in his forties or fifties who had recovered from COVID-19.

The genes are TRBV27 and TRBJ2-6, with D possibly being TRBD1 (6 bases). V shed 7 bases and J shed 2 bases, with 24 bases lying between them. This CDR3 has 19 residues. Germline lookup yields CDR1 MNHEY and CDR2 SMNVEV (reference sequence). The CDR3 DNA reads as TGTGCCAGCACCTTACTTGCTCTTACACAGGGCCCTGGGGCCAACGTCCTGACTTTC. It yields the protein CASTLLALTQGPGANVLTF. Full variable domain (remainder filled in from reference TRBV27 and TRBJ2-6): EAQVTQNPRYLITVTGKKLTVTCSQNMNHEYMSWYRQDPGLGLRQIYYSMNVEVTDKGDVPEGYKVSRKEKRNFPLILESPSPNQTSLYFCASTLLALTQGPGANVLTFGAGSRLTVL.

The gene calls are TRBV24-1 and TRBJ2-5; 9 bases line up with TRBD2. Unmatched junction bases numbered 8, after V lost 2 bases and J lost 5 bases. This CDR3 spans 16 amino acids. Germline values: CDR1 KGHDR, CDR2 SFDVKD. Written as DNA, the CDR3 is TGTGCCACCAGTGATTGGAGCGAGGCGGGGGGGGAGACCCAGTACTTC. This gives the protein CATSDWSEAGGETQYF.

This clone came up a few times. The V gene is TRBV2, the J gene TRBJ2-3, with D perhaps matching TRBD2 (6 bases). Germline V gene data show CDR1 as SNHLY and CDR2 as FYNNEI. The CDR3 totals 17 residues. Trimming stripped 5 bases from V and 1 base from J, with 19 bases between. CDR3: CASSIGTPNVGTDTQYF. The CDR3 coding sequence is TGTGCCAGCAGTATCGGGACTCCCAATGTCGGCACAGATACGCAGTATTTT.

The V call is TRBV10-3, the J call TRBJ2-3; D not certain. The CDR3 is made up of 15 amino acids. Trimming left V 4 bases short and J 4 bases short, with 15 bases between. Per the germline V gene, CDR1 is ENHRY and CDR2 is SYGVKD. The CDR3 DNA is TGTGCCATCAGTGGACTTGGTCAACCATCAGATACGCAGTATTTT. Translating it yields CAISGLGQPSDTQYF.

The chain has TRBV7-2 and TRBJ2-3; 9 nucleotides agree with TRBD2. CDR1 SGHTA and CDR2 FQGNSA come from the germline V gene. The CDR3 is 16 amino acids. The junction had 8 bases not matched to a gene; V was cut back by 5 bases and J by 2 bases. The CDR3 bases are TGTGCCAGCAGCCTCCTAGCGGGACTCCCCACAGATACGCAGTATTTT. Protein product: CASSLLAGLPTDTQYF.

The chain couples TRBV11-2 to TRBJ2-5; 7 nucleotides line up with TRBD2. The CDR3 is made up of 15 amino acids. Germline values: CDR1 SGHAT, CDR2 FQNNGV. The junction had 10 bases not matched to a gene; V was cut back by 2 bases and J by 7 bases. The CDR3 DNA follows: TGTGCCAGCAGCTTAAACTCAGGCCGCGGGGGGACCCAGTACTTC. Translating it yields CASSLNSGRGGTQYF. The complete variable domain, with remaining parts taken from reference TRBV11-2 and TRBJ2-5, reads EAGVAQSPRYKIIEKRQSVAFWCNPISGHATLYWYQQILGQGPKLLIQFQNNGVVDDSQLPKDRFSAERLKGVDSTLKIQPAKLEDSAVYLCASSLNSGRGGTQYFGPGTRLLVL.

V gene TRBV6-6 combines with J gene TRBJ2-1; no clear D. V dropped 7 bases and J dropped 6 bases, with 10 bases sitting between them. The CDR3 covers 12 residues. Germline V CDR1 and CDR2: MNHNY, SVGAGI (reference sequence). This CDR3 is CASKYFSNEQFF. CDR3 bases: TGTGCCAGCAAATACTTCTCCAATGAGCAGTTCTTC.